This T cell receptor (beta chain) is from a study of blood T cell repertoires in COVID-19. The data were produced by immunoSEQ multiplex PCR, yet TCRdb's version contains in-frame clones alone and is incomplete. This table has 230,000 or so clones, about 79% appearing once. Germline CDR1 DFQATT, CDR2 SNEGSKA (reference sequence). This CDR3 contains 14 residues. V was clipped by 3 bases and J by 4 bases; unmatched bases: 4. The sequence came from a man aged 35 to 55 who had recovered from COVID-19. The specimen sequenced was peripheral blood. The rearrangement links TRBV20-1 to TRBJ1-5, with 9 nucleotides matching TRBD1. CDR3 bases: TGCAGTGCTAGTCCCGACAGGGGGAATCAGCCCCAGCATTTT. Its translation: CSASPDRGNQPQHF.